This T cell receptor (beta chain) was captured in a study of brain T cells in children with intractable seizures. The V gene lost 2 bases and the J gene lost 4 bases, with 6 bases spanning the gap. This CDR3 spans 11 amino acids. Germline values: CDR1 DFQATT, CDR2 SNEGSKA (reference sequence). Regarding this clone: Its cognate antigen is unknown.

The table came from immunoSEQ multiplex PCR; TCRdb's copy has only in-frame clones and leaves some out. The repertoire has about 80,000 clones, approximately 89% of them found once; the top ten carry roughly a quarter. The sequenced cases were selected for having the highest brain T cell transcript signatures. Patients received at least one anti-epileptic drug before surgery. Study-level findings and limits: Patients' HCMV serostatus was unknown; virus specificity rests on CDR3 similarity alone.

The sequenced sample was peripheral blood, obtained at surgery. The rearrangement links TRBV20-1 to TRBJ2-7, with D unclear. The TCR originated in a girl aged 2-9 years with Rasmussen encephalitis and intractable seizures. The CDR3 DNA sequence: TGCAGTGCTAGACTGGAATACGAGCAGTACTTC. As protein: CSARLEYEQYF.